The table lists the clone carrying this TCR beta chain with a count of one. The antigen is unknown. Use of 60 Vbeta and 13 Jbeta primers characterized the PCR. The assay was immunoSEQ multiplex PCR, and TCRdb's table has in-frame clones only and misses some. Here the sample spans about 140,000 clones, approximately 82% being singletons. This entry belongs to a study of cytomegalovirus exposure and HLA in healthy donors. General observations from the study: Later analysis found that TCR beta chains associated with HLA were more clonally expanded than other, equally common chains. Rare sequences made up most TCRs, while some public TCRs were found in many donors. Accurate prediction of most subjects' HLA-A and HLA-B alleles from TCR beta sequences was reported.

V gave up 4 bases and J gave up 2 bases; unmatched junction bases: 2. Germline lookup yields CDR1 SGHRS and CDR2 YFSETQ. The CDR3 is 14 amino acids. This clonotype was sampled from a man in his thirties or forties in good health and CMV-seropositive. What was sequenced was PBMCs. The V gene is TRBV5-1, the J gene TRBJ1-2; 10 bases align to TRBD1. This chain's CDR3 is CASSPGQGNYGYTF. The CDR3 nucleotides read TGCGCCAGCAGCCCGGGACAGGGGAACTATGGCTACACCTTC.